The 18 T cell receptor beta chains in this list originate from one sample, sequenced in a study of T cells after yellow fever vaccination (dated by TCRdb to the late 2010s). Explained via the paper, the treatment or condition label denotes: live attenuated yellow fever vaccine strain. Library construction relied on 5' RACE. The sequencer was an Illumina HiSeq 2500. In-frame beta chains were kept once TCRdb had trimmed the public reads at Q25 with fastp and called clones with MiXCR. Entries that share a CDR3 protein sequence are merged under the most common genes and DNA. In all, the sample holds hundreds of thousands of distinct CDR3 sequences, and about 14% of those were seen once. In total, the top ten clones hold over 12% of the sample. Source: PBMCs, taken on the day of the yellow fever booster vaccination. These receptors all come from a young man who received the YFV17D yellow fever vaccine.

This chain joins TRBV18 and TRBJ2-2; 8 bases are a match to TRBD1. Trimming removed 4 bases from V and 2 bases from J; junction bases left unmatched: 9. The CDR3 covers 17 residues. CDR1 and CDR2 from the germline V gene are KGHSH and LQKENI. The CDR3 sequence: CASSLYATGANTGELFF. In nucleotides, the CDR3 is TGTGCCAGCTCACTTTACGCGACAGGGGCAAACACCGGGGAGCTGTTTTTT.

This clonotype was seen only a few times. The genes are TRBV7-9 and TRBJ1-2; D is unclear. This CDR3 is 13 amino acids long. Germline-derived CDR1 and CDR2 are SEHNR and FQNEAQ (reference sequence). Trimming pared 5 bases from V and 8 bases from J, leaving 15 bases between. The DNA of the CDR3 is TGTGCCAGCAGCACCGGGAGAGTGGGCGGCTACACCTTC. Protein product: CASSTGRVGGYTF.

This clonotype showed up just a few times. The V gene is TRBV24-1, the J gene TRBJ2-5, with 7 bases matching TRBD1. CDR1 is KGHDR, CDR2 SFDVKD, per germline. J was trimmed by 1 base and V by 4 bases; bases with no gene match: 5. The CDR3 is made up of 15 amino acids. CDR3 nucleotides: TGTGCCACCAGTGAAATCCGGGACAGCCAAGAGACCCAGTACTTC. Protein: CATSEIRDSQETQYF.

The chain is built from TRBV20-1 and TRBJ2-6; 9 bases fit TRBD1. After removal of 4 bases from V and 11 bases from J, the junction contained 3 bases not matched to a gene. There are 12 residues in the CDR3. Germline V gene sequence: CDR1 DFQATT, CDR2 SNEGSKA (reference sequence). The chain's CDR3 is CSATRDRDVLTF. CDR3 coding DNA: TGCAGTGCTACCCGGGACAGGGACGTCCTGACTTTC.

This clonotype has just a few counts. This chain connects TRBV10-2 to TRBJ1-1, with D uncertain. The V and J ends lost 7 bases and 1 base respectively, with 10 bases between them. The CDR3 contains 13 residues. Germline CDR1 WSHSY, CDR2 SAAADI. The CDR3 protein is CASTEPGNTEAFF. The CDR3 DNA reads TGCGCCAGCACTGAACCCGGGAACACTGAAGCTTTCTTT.

The CDR3 sequence: CASSSWEATDTQYF. The CDR3 coding sequence is TGCGCCAGCAGTTCGTGGGAGGCCACAGATACGCAGTATTTT. The chain employs TRBV10-2 and TRBJ2-3; a weak D match, TRBD2 (6 bases). The germline CDR1 and CDR2 sequences are WSHSY and SAAADI. The CDR3 extends over 14 amino acids. Trimming cost V 5 bases and J 2 bases, with 11 bases left between them.

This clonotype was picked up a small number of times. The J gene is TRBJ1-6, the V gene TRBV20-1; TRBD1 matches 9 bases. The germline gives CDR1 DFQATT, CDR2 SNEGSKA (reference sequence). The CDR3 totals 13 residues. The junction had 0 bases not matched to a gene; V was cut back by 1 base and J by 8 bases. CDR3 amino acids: CSARGTGDSPLHF. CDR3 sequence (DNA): TGCAGTGCTAGAGGGACAGGGGATTCACCCCTCCACTTT.

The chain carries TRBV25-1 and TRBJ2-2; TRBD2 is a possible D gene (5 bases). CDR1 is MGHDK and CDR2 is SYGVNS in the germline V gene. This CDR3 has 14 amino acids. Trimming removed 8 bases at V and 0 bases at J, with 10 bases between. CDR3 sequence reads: CASAGNANTGELFF. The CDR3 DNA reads TGTGCCAGCGCCGGGAACGCGAACACCGGGGAGCTGTTTTTT.

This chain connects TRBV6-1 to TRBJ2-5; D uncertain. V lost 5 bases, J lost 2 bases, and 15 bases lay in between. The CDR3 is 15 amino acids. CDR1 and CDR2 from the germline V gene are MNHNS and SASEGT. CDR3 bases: TGTGCCAGCAGTATGCAGAGGAACCCACAAGAGACCCAGTACTTC. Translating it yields CASSMQRNPQETQYF.

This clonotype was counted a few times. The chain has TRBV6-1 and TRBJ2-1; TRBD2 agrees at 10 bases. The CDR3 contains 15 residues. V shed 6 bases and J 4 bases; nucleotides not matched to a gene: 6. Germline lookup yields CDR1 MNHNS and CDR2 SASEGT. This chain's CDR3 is CASRPQREGYNEQFF. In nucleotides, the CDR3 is TGTGCCAGCAGGCCTCAGCGGGAGGGGTACAATGAGCAGTTCTTC.

The CDR3 protein is CASSFGQGGNEQYF. In nucleotides, the CDR3 is TGTGCCAGCAGTTTTGGTCAAGGGGGGAACGAGCAGTACTTC. The V and J genes are TRBV28 and TRBJ2-7; D is possibly TRBD1 or TRBD2 (6 bases each). V lost 3 bases to trimming and J lost 5 bases, with 14 bases between them. This CDR3 is built from 14 residues. Germline loops: CDR1 MDHEN, CDR2 SYDVKM.

The CDR3 sequence is CSARDQSRLFYGYTF. The CDR3 DNA is TGCAGTGCTAGAGATCAGTCCAGACTGTTCTATGGCTACACCTTC. This sequence joins TRBV20-1 and TRBJ1-2; no clear D gene. V shed 0 bases and J shed 4 bases, with 15 bases lying between them. This CDR3 contains 15 residues. Germline lookup yields CDR1 DFQATT and CDR2 SNEGSKA (reference sequence).

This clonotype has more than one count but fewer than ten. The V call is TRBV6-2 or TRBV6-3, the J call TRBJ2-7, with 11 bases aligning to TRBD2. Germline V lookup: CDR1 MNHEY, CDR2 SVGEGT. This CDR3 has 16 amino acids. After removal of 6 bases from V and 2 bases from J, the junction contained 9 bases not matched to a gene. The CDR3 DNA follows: TGTGCCAGCAGGGACCCTGGGACTAGCGGAACCTACGAGCAGTACTTC. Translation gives CASRDPGTSGTYEQYF.

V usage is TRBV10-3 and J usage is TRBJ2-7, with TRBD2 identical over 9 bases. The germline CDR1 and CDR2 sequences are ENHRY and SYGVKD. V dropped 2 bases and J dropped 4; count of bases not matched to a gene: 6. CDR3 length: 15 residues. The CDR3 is CAISEGLAGVYEQYF. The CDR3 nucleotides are TGTGCCATCAGTGAGGGGTTAGCGGGAGTTTACGAGCAGTACTTC.

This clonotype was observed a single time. The chain's CDR3 is CASSLGVSESSYEQYF. CDR3 in DNA: TGTGCCAGCAGCTTAGGGGTTAGCGAGAGCTCCTACGAGCAGTACTTC. This chain uses TRBV7-2 with TRBJ2-7, with D possibly being TRBD2 (5 bases). Trimming took 1 base from V and 0 from J, leaving 13 bases between them. Germline CDR1 SGHTA, CDR2 FQGNSA. The CDR3 covers 16 residues.

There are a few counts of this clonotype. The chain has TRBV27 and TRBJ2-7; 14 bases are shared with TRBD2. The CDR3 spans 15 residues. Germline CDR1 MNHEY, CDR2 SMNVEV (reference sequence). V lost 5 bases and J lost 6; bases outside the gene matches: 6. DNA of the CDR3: TGTGCCAGCAGTGTGGGGACTAGCGGGAGTGGCGAGCAGTACTTC. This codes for CASSVGTSGSGEQYF.

The DNA for the CDR3 is TGTGCCAGCAGCAAAGGAGTTTACAATGAGCAGTTCTTC. Translated: CASSKGVYNEQFF. The chain links TRBV6-4 to TRBJ2-1; D not resolved. Germline V gene sequence: CDR1 MRHNA, CDR2 SNTAGT. CDR3 length: 13 amino acids. Trimming cost V 6 bases and J 4 bases, with 10 bases left between them.

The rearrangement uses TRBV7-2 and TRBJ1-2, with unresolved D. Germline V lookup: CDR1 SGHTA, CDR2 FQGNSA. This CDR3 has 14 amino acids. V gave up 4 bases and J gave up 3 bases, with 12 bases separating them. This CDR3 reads CASSSDSAYYGYTF. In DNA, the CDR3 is TGTGCCAGCAGCTCCGACTCAGCTTACTATGGCTACACCTTC.